The source of this T cell receptor beta chain is a study of CD8+ T cells in alopecia areata. Findings and caveats of the study: Greater clonality was observed in lesional scalp samples, especially alopecia totalis/universalis, versus normal scalp.

Worth noting for this clone: The antigen is unknown. Gene labels here are mouse ones. Read sequence stops 4 residues before the CDR3 end, and the germline J gene provides the missing end.

The sequencing template was cDNA reverse transcribed from extracted RNA. Sequenced by immunoSEQ multiplex PCR; TCRdb stores in-frame clones only, minus some. The table records about 300,000 clones without singletons, the ten largest covering 0.9% to 1.5%. Germline V gene sequence: CDR1 LGHNA, CDR2 YNLKQL (reference sequence). This CDR3 is 17 amino acids long. The germline V and J ends were trimmed by 0 bases and 0 bases, with 13 bases remaining between them. Combined cutaneous lymph node cells underwent sorting by CD4, CD8alpha, NKG2D, NKG2ACE and additional markers. The sample comprised CD4+ T cells sorted from a lymph node. This chain connects TRBV5 to TRBJ2-3; the D gene is possibly TRBD1 (5 bases). The clonotype was recovered from a C3H/HeJ mouse with alopecia areata. The strain's MHC haplotype is H2-k. The CDR3 DNA, read in part, is TGTGCCAGCAGCCAAGATTCGGGCAGGGCTAGTGCAGAA. Translating gives CASSQDSGRASAE. The complete CDR3 protein is CASSQDSGRASAETLYF.